Below are 13 T cell receptor beta chains sequenced from a single sample in a study of T-cell memory formation after mild COVID-19. A single record per CDR3 protein comes from TCRdb applying MiXCR to the 5' RACE reads. The repertoire consists of more than 400,000 distinct CDR3 sequences, with over 15% occurring once and the leading ten covering roughly 12%. The sequenced sample was PBMCs or a T cell subset sorted from them (not recorded which). These receptor sequences come from an adult woman who had mild COVID-19 (a few samples of this study predate the infection). Cell type and time point are not known.

The genes are TRBV5-1 and TRBJ1-6, with 9 positions matching TRBD1. Germline trimming cut 4 bases from V and 7 bases from J; bases unmatched to any gene: 9. CDR3 size: 16 residues. Germline CDR1 and CDR2: SGHRS and YFSETQ. CDR3 nucleotides: TGCGCCAGCAGCAATATATGGGGACAGGGAAATTCACCCCTCCACTTT. This codes for CASSNIWGQGNSPLHF.

This clonotype came up a few times. The CDR3 sequence is CASSTGALSYEQYF. DNA of the CDR3: TGTGCCAGCAGCACCGGGGCCCTATCCTACGAGCAGTACTTC. V is TRBV5-6 and J is TRBJ2-7; either TRBD1 or TRBD2 may fit D (5 bases each). V lost 4 bases and J 1 base, leaving 12 bases between the germline ends. Germline V lookup: CDR1 SGHDT, CDR2 YYEEEE. This CDR3 has 14 amino acids.

This clonotype was recorded a few times. V gene TRBV6-5 combines with J gene TRBJ2-1; 10 bases align to TRBD2. Germline V gives CDR1 MNHEY, CDR2 SVGAGI. V lost 6 bases, J lost 1 base, and 9 bases stayed unmatched. The CDR3 sequence is 17 residues long. The CDR3 nucleotides read TGTGCCAGCAGCCCCAGCGGGGGGGCACAATCCTACAATGAGCAGTTCTTC. Translated, it gives CASSPSGGAQSYNEQFF.

At least ten counts were recorded for this clonotype. This chain links TRBV11-3 with TRBJ2-5, with D unclear. Trimming removed 1 base at V and 1 base at J, with 10 bases between. CDR1 SGHNT and CDR2 YENEEA come from the germline V gene. The CDR3 consists of 15 residues. The CDR3 DNA reads as TGTGCCAGCAGCTTAGGGGCGCAGCCCCAAGAGACCCAGTACTTC. Translation gives CASSLGAQPQETQYF.

This chain links TRBV12-3 or TRBV12-4 with TRBJ1-2, with D tentatively TRBD1 (5 bases). Trimming left V 6 bases short and J 4 bases short, with 12 bases between. The CDR3 covers 13 residues. The CDR3 reads CASRRQPSYGYTF. CDR3 coding DNA: TGTGCCAGCAGGCGACAGCCCAGCTATGGCTACACCTTC.

This clonotype was recorded a few times. The genes are TRBV7-9 and TRBJ2-7; the D gene is possibly TRBD1 (5 bases). CDR1 is SEHNR and CDR2 is FQNEAQ in the germline V gene (reference sequence). The ends were cut back, 3 bases at V and 7 bases at J, with 16 bases in the middle. The CDR3 is 14 residues long. CDR3 amino acids: CASSLDPGFLEQYF. CDR3 in DNA: TGTGCCAGCAGCTTGGACCCAGGGTTCCTGGAGCAGTACTTC.

This clonotype was recorded a few times. The chain recombines TRBV30 with TRBJ2-7; D call uncertain. Trimming took off 4 bases at V and 3 bases at J, with 7 bases between the two ends. CDR3 length: 11 amino acids. Germline V gives CDR1 GTSNPN, CDR2 SVGIG (reference sequence). The CDR3 region is CAWTRGYEQYF. CDR3 DNA: TGTGCCTGGACGCGAGGCTACGAGCAGTACTTC.

This clonotype was recorded many times. The CDR3 protein is CSARGLGTGYNEQFF. The CDR3 coding sequence is TGCAGTGCTAGGGGTCTTGGGACAGGTTACAATGAGCAGTTCTTC. This chain uses TRBV20-1 with TRBJ2-1; 8 positions agree with TRBD1. V shed 3 bases, J shed 4 bases, and the junction held 8 bases outside the gene matches. From germline, CDR1 is DFQATT and CDR2 SNEGSKA (reference sequence). CDR3 length: 15 residues.

CDR3 sequence: CSTQRGAEETQYF. CDR3 sequence (DNA): TGCAGCACCCAAAGGGGGGCGGAAGAGACCCAGTACTTC. The chain combines TRBV29-1 with TRBJ2-5; D may match TRBD1 or TRBD2 (6 bases each). Trimming removed 8 bases from V and 3 bases from J, with 16 bases in between. CDR1 is SQVTM and CDR2 is ANQGSEA in the germline V gene. The CDR3 loop spans 13 amino acids.

The chain employs TRBV21-1 and TRBJ2-7; TRBD2, the table's D call, was not compared with the DNA. TRBV21-1 is recorded as a pseudogene. The CDR3 loop spans 12 amino acids. CDR3 region: CASSRGASEQYF. CDR3 DNA sequence: TGTGCCAGCAGTCGGGGAGCGTCCGAGCAGTACTTC.

This clonotype was counted many times. The V gene is TRBV12-3 or TRBV12-4, the J gene TRBJ1-4; D perhaps matches TRBD1 (5 bases). The germline V and J ends were trimmed by 8 bases and 5 bases, with 15 bases remaining between them. The CDR3 is 14 residues long. The CDR3 DNA sequence: TGTGCCAGCCGTCGGGACGTAGGGAATGAAAAACTGTTTTTT. Its protein product is CASRRDVGNEKLFF.

This clonotype was observed at least ten times. This rearrangement joins TRBV3-1 to TRBJ2-3; D is uncertain. Germline CDR1 LGHDT, CDR2 YNNKEL (reference sequence). This CDR3 is built from 11 residues. Trimming took 6 bases from V and 3 from J, leaving 4 bases between them. The CDR3 region has the DNA TGTGCCAGCAGAGGAACAGATACGCAGTATTTT. It yields the protein CASRGTDTQYF.

The chain is built from TRBV9 and TRBJ2-7; D is undetermined. V was trimmed by 1 base and J by 3 bases, leaving 14 bases between them. CDR3 length: 15 amino acids. Germline CDR1 SGDLS, CDR2 YYNGEE. CDR3 sequence: CASSVSAVGDYEQYF. Written as DNA, the CDR3 is TGTGCCAGCAGCGTATCGGCTGTGGGTGACTACGAGCAGTACTTC.